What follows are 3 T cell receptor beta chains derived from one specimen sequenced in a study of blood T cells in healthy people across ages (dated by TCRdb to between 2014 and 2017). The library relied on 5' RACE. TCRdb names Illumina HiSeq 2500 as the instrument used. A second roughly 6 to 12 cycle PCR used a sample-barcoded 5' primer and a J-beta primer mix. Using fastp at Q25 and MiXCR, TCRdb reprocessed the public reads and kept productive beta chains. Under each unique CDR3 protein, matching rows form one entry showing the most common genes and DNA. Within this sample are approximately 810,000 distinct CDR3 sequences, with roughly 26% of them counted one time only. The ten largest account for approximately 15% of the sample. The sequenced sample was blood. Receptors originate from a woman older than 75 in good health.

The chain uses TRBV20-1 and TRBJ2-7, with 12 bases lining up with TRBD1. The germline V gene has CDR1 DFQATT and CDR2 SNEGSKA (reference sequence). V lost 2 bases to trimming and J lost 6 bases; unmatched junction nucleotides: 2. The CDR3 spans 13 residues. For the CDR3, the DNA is TGCAGTGCTAGAATGGGACAGGGGGCCGAGCAGTACTTC. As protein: CSARMGQGAEQYF.

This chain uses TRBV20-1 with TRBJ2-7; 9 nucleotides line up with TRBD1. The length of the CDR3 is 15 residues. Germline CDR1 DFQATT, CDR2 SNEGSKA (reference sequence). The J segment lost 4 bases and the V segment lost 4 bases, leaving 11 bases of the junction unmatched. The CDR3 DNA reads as TGCAGTGCTATACATAGGACAGGGGATCCGTACGAGCAGTACTTC. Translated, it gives CSAIHRTGDPYEQYF.

CDR3 in amino acids: CASSQDQGQVFNEKLFF. CDR3 bases: TGTGCCAGCAGCCAAGATCAAGGACAGGTCTTTAATGAAAAACTGTTTTTT. V gene TRBV4-2 combines with J gene TRBJ1-4, with TRBD1 matching over 7 bases. Germline lookup yields CDR1 LGHNA and CDR2 YNFKEQ. The CDR3 runs 17 residues. J gave up 4 bases and V 0 bases, and 8 bases lay outside the gene matches.